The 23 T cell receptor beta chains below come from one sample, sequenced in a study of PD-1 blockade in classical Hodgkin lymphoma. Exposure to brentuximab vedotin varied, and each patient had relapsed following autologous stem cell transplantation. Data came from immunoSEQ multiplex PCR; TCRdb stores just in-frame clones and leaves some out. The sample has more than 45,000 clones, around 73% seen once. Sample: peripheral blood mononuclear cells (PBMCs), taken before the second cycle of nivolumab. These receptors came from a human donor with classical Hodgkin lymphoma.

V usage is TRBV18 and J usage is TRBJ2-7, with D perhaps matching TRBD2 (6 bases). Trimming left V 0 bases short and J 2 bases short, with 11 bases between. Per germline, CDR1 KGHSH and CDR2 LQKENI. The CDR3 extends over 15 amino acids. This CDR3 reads CASSPPVGGTYEQYF. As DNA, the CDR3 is TGTGCCAGCTCACCACCGGTCGGGGGTACCTACGAGCAGTACTTC.

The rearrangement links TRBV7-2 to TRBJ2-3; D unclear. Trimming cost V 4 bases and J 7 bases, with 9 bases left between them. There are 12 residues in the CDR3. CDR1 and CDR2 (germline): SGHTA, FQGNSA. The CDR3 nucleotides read TGTGCCAGCAGCTCCCTCAGTAATACGCAGTATTTT. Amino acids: CASSSLSNTQYF.

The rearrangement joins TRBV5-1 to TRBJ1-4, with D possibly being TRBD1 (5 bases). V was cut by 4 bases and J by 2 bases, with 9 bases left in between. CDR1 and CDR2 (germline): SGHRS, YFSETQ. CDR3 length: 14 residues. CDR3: CASSADNTNEKLFF. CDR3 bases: TGCGCCAGCAGCGCGGACAATACTAATGAAAAACTGTTTTTT.

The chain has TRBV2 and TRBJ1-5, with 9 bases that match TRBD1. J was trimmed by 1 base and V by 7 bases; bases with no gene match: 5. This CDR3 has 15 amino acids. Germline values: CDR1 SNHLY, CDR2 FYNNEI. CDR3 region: CASTGTGLSNQPQHF. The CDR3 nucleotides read TGTGCCAGCACTGGGACAGGGTTAAGCAATCAGCCCCAGCATTTT. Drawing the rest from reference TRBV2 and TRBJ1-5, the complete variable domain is EPEVTQTPSHQVTQMGQEVILRCVPISNHLYFYWYRQILGQKVEFLVSFYNNEISEKSEIFDDQFSVERPDGSNFTLKIRSTKLEDSAMYFCASTGTGLSNQPQHFGDGTRLSIL.

CDR3 in amino acids: CASSGTWDVAEAFF. For the CDR3, the DNA is TGCGCCAGCAGCGGGACCTGGGACGTCGCTGAAGCTTTCTTT. The chain links TRBV5-1 to TRBJ1-1; D possibly corresponds to TRBD1 (5 bases). V was cut by 4 bases and J by 6 bases, with 16 bases left in between. The CDR3 covers 14 residues. Germline V lookup: CDR1 SGHRS, CDR2 YFSETQ.

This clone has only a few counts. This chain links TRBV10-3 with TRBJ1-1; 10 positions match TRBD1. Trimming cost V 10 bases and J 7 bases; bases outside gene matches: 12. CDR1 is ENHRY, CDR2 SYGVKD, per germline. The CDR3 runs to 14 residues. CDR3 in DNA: TGTGCCACCACCGAGGGACAGGGGAAGGTTGAAGCTTTCTTT. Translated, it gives CATTEGQGKVEAFF.

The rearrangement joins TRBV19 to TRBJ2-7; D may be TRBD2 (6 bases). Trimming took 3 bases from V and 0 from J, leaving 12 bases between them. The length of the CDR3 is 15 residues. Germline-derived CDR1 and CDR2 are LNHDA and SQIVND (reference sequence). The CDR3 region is CASSIRGISSYEQYF. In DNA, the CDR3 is TGTGCCAGTAGTATTCGGGGGATAAGCTCCTACGAGCAGTACTTC.

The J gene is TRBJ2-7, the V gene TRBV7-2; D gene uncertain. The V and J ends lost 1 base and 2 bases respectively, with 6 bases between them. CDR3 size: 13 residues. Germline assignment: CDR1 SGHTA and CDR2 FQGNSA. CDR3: CASSLVPPYEQYF. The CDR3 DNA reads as TGTGCCAGCAGCTTAGTCCCGCCCTACGAGCAGTACTTC.

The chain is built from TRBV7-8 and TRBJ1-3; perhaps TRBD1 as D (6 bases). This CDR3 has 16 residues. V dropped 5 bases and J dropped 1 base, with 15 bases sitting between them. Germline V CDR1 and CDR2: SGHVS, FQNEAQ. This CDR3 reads CASSPGGGKSGNTIYF. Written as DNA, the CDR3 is TGTGCCAGCAGCCCCGGAGGGGGAAAATCTGGAAACACCATATATTTT. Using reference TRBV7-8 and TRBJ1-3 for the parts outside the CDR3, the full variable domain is GAGVSQSPRYKVAKRGQDVALRCDPISGHVSLFWYQQALGQGPEFLTYFQNEAQLDKSGLPSDRFFAERPEGSVSTLKIQRTQQEDSAVYLCASSPGGGKSGNTIYFGEGSWLTVV.

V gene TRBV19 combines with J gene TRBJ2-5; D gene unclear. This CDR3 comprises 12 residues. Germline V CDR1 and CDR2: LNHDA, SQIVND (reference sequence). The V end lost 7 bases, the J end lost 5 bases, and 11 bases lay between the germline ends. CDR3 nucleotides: TGTGCCAGTACAGATTCCCGGGAGACCCAGTACTTC. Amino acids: CASTDSRETQYF.

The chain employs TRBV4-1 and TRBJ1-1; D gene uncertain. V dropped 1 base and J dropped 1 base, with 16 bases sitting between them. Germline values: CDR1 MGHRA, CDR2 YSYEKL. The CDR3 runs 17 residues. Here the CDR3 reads CASSQGVVGLANTEAFF. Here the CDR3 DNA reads TGCGCCAGCAGCCAAGGGGTAGTAGGGCTGGCGAACACTGAAGCTTTCTTT.

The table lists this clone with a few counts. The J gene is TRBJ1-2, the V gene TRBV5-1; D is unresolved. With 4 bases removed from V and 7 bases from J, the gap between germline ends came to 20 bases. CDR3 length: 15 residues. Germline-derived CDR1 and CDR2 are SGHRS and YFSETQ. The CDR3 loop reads CASSPRLEGGPGYTF. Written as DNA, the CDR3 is TGCGCCAGCAGCCCGCGATTGGAGGGAGGACCTGGCTACACCTTC.

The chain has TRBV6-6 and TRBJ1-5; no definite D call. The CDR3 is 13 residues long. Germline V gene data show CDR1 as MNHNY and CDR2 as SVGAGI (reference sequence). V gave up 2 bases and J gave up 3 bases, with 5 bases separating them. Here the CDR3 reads CASSYGANQPQHF. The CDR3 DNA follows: TGTGCCAGCAGTTACGGCGCCAATCAGCCCCAGCATTTT.

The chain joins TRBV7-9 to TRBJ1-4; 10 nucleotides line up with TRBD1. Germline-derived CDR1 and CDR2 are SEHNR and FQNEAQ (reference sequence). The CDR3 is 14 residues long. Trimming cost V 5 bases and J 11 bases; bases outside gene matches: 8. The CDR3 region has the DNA TGTGCCAGCAGCCCGGGACAGGGGCCCTCCAAACTGTTTTTT. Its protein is CASSPGQGPSKLFF.

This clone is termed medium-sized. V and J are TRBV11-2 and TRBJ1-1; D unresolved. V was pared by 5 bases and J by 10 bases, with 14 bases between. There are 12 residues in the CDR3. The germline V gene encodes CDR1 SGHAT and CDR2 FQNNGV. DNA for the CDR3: TGTGCCAGCAGCGACGAGGGCAGTACAGCTTTCTTT. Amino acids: CASSDEGSTAFF.

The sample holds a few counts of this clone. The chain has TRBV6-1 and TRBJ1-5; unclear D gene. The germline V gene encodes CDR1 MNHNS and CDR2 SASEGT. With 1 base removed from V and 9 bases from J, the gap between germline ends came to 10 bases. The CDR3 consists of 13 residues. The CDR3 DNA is TGTGCCAGCAGTGAAGGGATTCCCGGGCCCCAGCATTTT. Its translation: CASSEGIPGPQHF.

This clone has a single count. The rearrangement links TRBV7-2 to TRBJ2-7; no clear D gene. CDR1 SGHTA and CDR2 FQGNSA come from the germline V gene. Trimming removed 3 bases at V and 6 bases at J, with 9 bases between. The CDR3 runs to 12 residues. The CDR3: CASSFLESEQYF. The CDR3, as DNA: TGTGCCAGCAGCTTTCTGGAGAGCGAGCAGTACTTC.

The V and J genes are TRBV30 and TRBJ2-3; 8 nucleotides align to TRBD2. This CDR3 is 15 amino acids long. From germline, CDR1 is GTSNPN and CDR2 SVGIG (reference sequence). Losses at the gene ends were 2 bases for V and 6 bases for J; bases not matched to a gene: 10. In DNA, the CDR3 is TGTGCCTGGAGTAAAGGTGGCGGGAGGCGGGATACGCAGTATTTT. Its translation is CAWSKGGGRRDTQYF.

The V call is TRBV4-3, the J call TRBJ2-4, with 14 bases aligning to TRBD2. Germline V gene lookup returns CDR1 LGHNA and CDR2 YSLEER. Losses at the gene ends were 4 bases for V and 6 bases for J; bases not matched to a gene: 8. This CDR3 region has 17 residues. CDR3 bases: TGCGCCAGCAGCCCCGGGACTAGCGGGAGAAGGGGAAACATTCAGTACTTC. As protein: CASSPGTSGRRGNIQYF.

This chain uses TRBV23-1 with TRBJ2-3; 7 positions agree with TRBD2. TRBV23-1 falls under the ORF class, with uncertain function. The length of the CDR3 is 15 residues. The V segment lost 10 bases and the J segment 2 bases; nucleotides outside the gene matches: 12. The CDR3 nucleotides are TGCGCCAACAGCGCTGAGGGGAGGGCCACAGATACGCAGTATTTT. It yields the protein CANSAEGRATDTQYF.

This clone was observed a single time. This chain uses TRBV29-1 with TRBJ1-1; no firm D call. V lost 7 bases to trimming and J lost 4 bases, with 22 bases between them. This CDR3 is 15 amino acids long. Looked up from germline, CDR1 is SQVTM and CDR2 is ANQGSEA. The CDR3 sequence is CSANAVRTSITEAFF. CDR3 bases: TGCAGCGCCAATGCTGTCAGGACCAGTATCACTGAAGCTTTCTTT.

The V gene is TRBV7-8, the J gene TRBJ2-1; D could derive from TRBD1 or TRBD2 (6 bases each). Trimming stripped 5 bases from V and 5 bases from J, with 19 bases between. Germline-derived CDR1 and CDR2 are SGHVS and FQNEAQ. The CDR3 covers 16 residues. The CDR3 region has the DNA TGTGCCAGCAGCCCAACGTGGGGGGCGAGAGACAATGAGCAGTTCTTC. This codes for CASSPTWGARDNEQFF.

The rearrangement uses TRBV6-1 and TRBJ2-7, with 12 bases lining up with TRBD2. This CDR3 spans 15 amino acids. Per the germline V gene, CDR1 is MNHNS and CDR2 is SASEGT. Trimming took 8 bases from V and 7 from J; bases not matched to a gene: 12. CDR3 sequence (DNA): TGTGCCAGCCTTTCTAGCGGGAGGGCATTGGAGGAGCAGTACTTC. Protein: CASLSSGRALEEQYF.